This TCR beta chain appears in the sequencing data of a study of cytomegalovirus exposure and HLA in healthy donors. The wider study: A previous analysis identified 117 million unique TCR beta sequences derived from 180 million or so T cells. Regarding the study as a whole: Later analysis associated a missense DCLRE1C variant with TCR beta V- and J-gene trimming. In most subjects, TCR beta sequences reportedly gave accurate predictions of HLA-A and HLA-B alleles.

CDR3 size: 15 residues. Trimming left V 1 base short and J 7 bases short, with 18 bases between. Germline-derived CDR1 and CDR2 are SGHRS and YFSETQ. With regard to this clone: What it recognizes is unknown.

PCR amplification relied on 60 Vbeta primers (plus 13 Jbeta primers). The protocol was immunoSEQ multiplex PCR, while the TCRdb copy is restricted to in-frame clones and leaves out a portion. The sample consists of about 130,000 clones, about 78% of them appearing once. The receptor was derived from a human donor in good health. Input material: PBMCs. The V call is TRBV5-1, the J call TRBJ2-7, with D perhaps TRBD1 (5 bases). CDR3 bases: TGCGCCAGCAGCTTGAGTGGACACACTATAGGTGAGCAGTACTTC. It is translated as CASSLSGHTIGEQYF.